Listed below are T cell receptor beta chains from one sample, sequenced in a study of CD8 T cells in Susac syndrome. TCRdb recomputed calls from the immunoSEQ multiplex PCR reads with MiXCR, one row per CDR3 protein. This table holds a few hundred thousand distinct CDR3 sequences, 85% to 95% found once. The sequencing input was CD4+ T cells from PBMCs. Source of these receptors: a human donor with multiple sclerosis. CDR3s include the opening cysteine and the closing phenylalanine or tryptophan. The D gene is left open where the match is weak. Expanded clones get a size class; other rows say once, few or many, or leave the size out.

TRBV19	TRBJ1-5	-	TRBD1	CASSTDRVDQPQHF	TGTGCCAGTAGTACGGACAGGGTGGATCAGCCCCAGCATTTT
TRBV12-5	TRBJ2-3	-	-	CASGLVQRPGRRTDTQYF	TGTGCTAGTGGTTTGGTACAACGCCCGGGGAGAAGGACAGATACGCAGTATTTT
TRBV14	TRBJ2-5	-	TRBD2	CASSQEGLGRGRETQYF	TGTGCCAGCAGCCAAGAAGGTTTGGGGAGGGGTCGGGAGACCCAGTACTTC
TRBV5-6	TRBJ2-5	once	TRBD1	CASRGTGGAETQYF	TGTGCCAGCAGGGGGACAGGGGGCGCGGAGACCCAGTACTTC
TRBV29-1	TRBJ2-1	-	TRBD2	CSGSAGTSGLNEQFF	TGCAGCGGATCTGCTGGGACTAGCGGCCTCAATGAGCAGTTCTTC
TRBV6-1	TRBJ2-1	-	-	CASRVGVNEQFF	TGTGCCAGCAGGGTGGGTGTCAATGAGCAGTTCTTC
TRBV5-1	TRBJ2-7	-	TRBD1	CASSLTGTDSYEQYF	TGCGCCAGCAGCTTAACCGGGACAGACTCCTACGAGCAGTACTTC
TRBV29-1	TRBJ1-4	-	TRBD1	CSASDRWREKLFF	TGCAGCGCATCGGACAGGTGGAGGGAAAAACTGTTTTTT
TRBV30	TRBJ1-1	-	-	CAWSSALSTEAFF	TGTGCCTGGAGTTCCGCCCTGAGCACTGAAGCTTTCTTT
TRBV5-1	TRBJ2-7	-	-	CASSTDGYEQYF	TGCGCCAGCAGCACGGACGGCTACGAGCAGTACTTC
TRBV5-6	TRBJ2-3	-	-	CASSSWDTDTQYF	TGTGCCAGCAGCTCATGGGATACAGATACGCAGTATTTT
TRBV9	TRBJ1-2	-	-	CASSGLSRAIGGGYTF	TGTGCCAGCAGCGGCCTTTCTAGGGCCATCGGGGGAGGCTACACCTTC
TRBV27	TRBJ2-7	-	TRBD2	CASSSGTSGSYEQYF	TGTGCCAGCAGTTCCGGGACTAGCGGATCCTACGAGCAGTACTTC
TRBV6-5	TRBJ2-3	-	-	CASRSSRDTQYF	TGTGCCAGCAGGTCGTCGCGGGATACGCAGTATTTT
TRBV11-3	TRBJ1-2	-	-	CASSLDMGTSYGYTF	TGTGCCAGCAGCTTAGATATGGGGACATCCTATGGCTACACCTTC
TRBV6-1	TRBJ2-1	-	-	CASGASRTYNEQFF	TGTGCCAGCGGGGCTTCCAGGACCTACAATGAGCAGTTCTTC
TRBV5-1	TRBJ2-3	-	-	CASSLVASSGDTQYF	TGCGCCAGCAGCTTGGTAGCATCATCCGGGGATACGCAGTATTTT
TRBV20-1	TRBJ1-2	-	TRBD1	CSAQPGQGTYGYTF	TGCAGTGCTCAGCCGGGACAGGGGACCTATGGCTACACCTTC
TRBV12-5	TRBJ2-1	-	TRBD1	CASGLDRVNEQFF	TGTGCTAGTGGCTTAGACAGGGTCAATGAGCAGTTCTTC
TRBV12-3/TRBV12-4	TRBJ2-6	-	TRBD1	CASRAGGAGANVLTF	TGTGCCAGCAGAGCAGGGGGCGCTGGGGCCAACGTCCTGACTTTC
TRBV3-1	TRBJ1-5	-	-	CASSQGDRANQPQHF	TGTGCCAGCAGCCAAGGCGATCGGGCGAATCAGCCCCAGCATTTT
TRBV5-1	TRBJ2-6	-	-	CASSPLWASGANVLTF	TGCGCCAGCAGCCCCCTCTGGGCATCTGGGGCCAACGTCCTGACTTTC